Each of the 25 T cell receptor beta chains below was sequenced from the same sample in a study of spatial heterogeneity in lung cancer. Stated time point: sample taken at primary tumor resection. TCRdb processed the 5' RACE reads anew with MiXCR; each CDR3 protein has one entry. The sample has approximately 12,000 distinct CDR3 sequences, around 10% seen once. These receptors have no known antigen. Study-level findings and limits: Tumoral mutation counts were tracked by counts of expanded intratumoral alpha and beta TCRs.

The source was lung tumor tissue, collected at surgery. These receptors were taken from a female donor with early-stage non-small cell lung cancer.

This clonotype is classed as medium-sized (0.01 to 0.1%). This chain links TRBV11-2 with TRBJ2-1; 9 bases agree with TRBD2. The ends lost 1 base at V and 4 bases at J; junction bases unmatched: 2. Per the germline V gene, CDR1 is SGHAT and CDR2 is FQNNGV. CDR3 length: 15 amino acids. CDR3 DNA sequence: TGTGCCAGCAGCTTAGGGACTAGCGATTACAATGAGCAGTTCTTC. Amino acids: CASSLGTSDYNEQFF.

This clonotype was counted only a few times. This chain uses TRBV3-1 with TRBJ2-7; the match to TRBD2 covers 7 bases. The J segment lost 8 bases and the V segment lost 0 bases, leaving 7 bases of the junction unmatched. CDR1 is LGHDT, CDR2 YNNKEL, per germline (reference sequence). This CDR3 is built from 14 residues. The CDR3 sequence: CASSQDPGGGKQYF. The CDR3 nucleotides read TGTGCCAGCAGCCAAGACCCCGGCGGGGGAAAGCAGTACTTC.

This clonotype was seen ten or more times. V and J are TRBV2 and TRBJ1-2; maybe TRBD1 (6 bases). Germline CDR1 SNHLY, CDR2 FYNNEI. V lost 8 bases and J lost 6, with 25 bases in between. The CDR3 covers 16 residues. In nucleotides, the CDR3 is TGTGCCAGCGTGGACAGAGGGGTGAGGCCGCCTCATGGCTACACCTTC. Encoded protein: CASVDRGVRPPHGYTF.

This clonotype ranks as medium-sized (0.01 to 0.1%). The chain recombines TRBV30 with TRBJ1-1; D uncertain. Germline V CDR1 and CDR2: GTSNPN, SVGIG (reference sequence). The CDR3 is 11 residues long. Trimming stripped 4 bases from V and 2 bases from J, with 5 bases between. CDR3 amino acids: CAWKGNTEAFF. The CDR3 bases are TGTGCCTGGAAAGGAAACACTGAAGCTTTCTTT.

This clonotype was seen a few times. The V and J genes are TRBV7-6 and TRBJ2-5, with D uncertain. V was shortened by 1 base and J by 4 bases, with 10 bases between the two germline ends. This CDR3 is built from 14 residues. CDR1 SGHVS and CDR2 FNYEAQ come from the germline V gene. CDR3 nucleotides: TGTGCCAGCAGCTTAGGGGCAGAGAGAGAGACCCAGTACTTC. Amino acid sequence: CASSLGAERETQYF.

This chain connects TRBV29-1 to TRBJ2-1; 9 nucleotides match TRBD2. The CDR3 is 15 residues long. The junction had 12 bases not matched to a gene; V was cut back by 4 bases and J by 8 bases. Germline V lookup: CDR1 SQVTM, CDR2 ANQGSEA. CDR3 protein: CSVVVGGRVNHEQFF. Written as DNA, the CDR3 is TGCAGCGTTGTCGTAGGCGGGAGGGTCAACCATGAGCAGTTCTTC.

There are many counts of this clonotype. The V and J genes are TRBV4-3 and TRBJ2-3; D is unclear. With 2 bases removed from V and 0 bases from J, the gap between germline ends came to 9 bases. The CDR3 is 15 residues long. Germline V gene sequence: CDR1 LGHNA, CDR2 YSLEER. CDR3 nucleotide sequence: TGCGCCAGCAGCCAATCTCTAATCAGCACAGATACGCAGTATTTT. Amino acid sequence: CASSQSLISTDTQYF.

This clonotype appeared many times. The chain uses TRBV18 and TRBJ1-4, with no clear D. This CDR3 is 13 amino acids long. V was shortened by 3 bases and J by 5 bases, with 7 bases between the two germline ends. CDR1 and CDR2 from the germline V gene are KGHSH and LQKENI. The CDR3 DNA sequence: TGTGCCAGCTCACCTCGACACAATGAAAAACTGTTTTTT. This encodes CASSPRHNEKLFF.

This clonotype appeared many times. This chain links TRBV27 with TRBJ1-2; possible D gene TRBD1, 6 bases. CDR1 is MNHEY, CDR2 SMNVEV, per germline (reference sequence). This CDR3 contains 15 residues. Trimming removed 3 bases from V and 0 bases from J, with 11 bases in between. The DNA of the CDR3 is TGTGCCAGCAGTTTCTCCAGGGACACTAACTATGGCTACACCTTC. This gives the protein CASSFSRDTNYGYTF.

This clonotype has at least ten counts. The J gene is TRBJ2-7, the V gene TRBV7-2, with TRBD2 as a possible D gene (6 bases). V lost 1 base and J lost 0, with 13 bases in between. This CDR3 is 16 amino acids long. Germline V gives CDR1 SGHTA, CDR2 FQGNSA. CDR3 in amino acids: CASSLGLAKSSYEQYF. For the CDR3, the DNA is TGTGCCAGCAGCTTAGGTCTAGCGAAAAGCTCCTACGAGCAGTACTTC.

The chain employs TRBV6-5 and TRBJ2-1, with TRBD2 matching 8 bases. Germline V gives CDR1 MNHEY, CDR2 SVGAGI. CDR3 length equals 12 residues. V lost 6 bases to trimming and J lost 10 bases; unmatched junction nucleotides: 5. The CDR3 sequence: CASRSGGQEQFF. In DNA form, the CDR3 reads TGTGCCAGCAGATCGGGGGGGCAAGAGCAGTTCTTC.

This clonotype was observed many times. The V and J genes are TRBV6-2 or TRBV6-3 and TRBJ2-2, with 9 bases lining up with TRBD1. Germline V lookup: CDR1 MNHEY, CDR2 SVGEGT. Trimming took 0 bases from V and 2 from J; bases not matched to a gene: 4. This CDR3 comprises 17 residues. CDR3 bases: TGTGCCAGCAGTTACTCGACGGGACAGGGTAACACCGGGGAGCTGTTTTTT. Residues: CASSYSTGQGNTGELFF.

The chain is built from TRBV10-3 and TRBJ2-3; 8 bases fit TRBD2. The germline V gene encodes CDR1 ENHRY and CDR2 SYGVKD. CDR3 length equals 14 residues. V shed 8 bases and J 2 bases; nucleotides not matched to a gene: 6. In DNA form, the CDR3 reads TGTGCCATCGCCCGGGGGGGGGACACAGATACGCAGTATTTT. This gives the protein CAIARGGDTDTQYF.

The chain combines TRBV10-3 with TRBJ2-1; tentatively, D is TRBD1 (5 bases). The V end lost 9 bases, the J end lost 0 bases, and 15 bases lay between the germline ends. The CDR3 runs 15 residues. In germline, CDR1 is ENHRY, CDR2 SYGVKD. DNA of the CDR3: TGTGCCATTGCTACCGACAGAAGCTCCTACAATGAGCAGTTCTTC. It yields the protein CAIATDRSSYNEQFF.

This clonotype ranks as medium-sized. The chain combines TRBV20-1 with TRBJ2-1; D may be TRBD1 (6 bases). This CDR3 is built from 14 residues. CDR1 and CDR2 (germline): DFQATT, SNEGSKA (reference sequence). Trimming cost V 4 bases and J 2 bases, with 12 bases left between them. The CDR3 loop reads CSANSGQTYNEQFF. The CDR3 DNA follows: TGCAGTGCTAATTCTGGACAGACCTACAATGAGCAGTTCTTC.

The chain has TRBV5-1 and TRBJ2-7, with TRBD1 matching over 7 bases. CDR1 and CDR2 from the germline V gene are SGHRS and YFSETQ. V shed 4 bases and J 5 bases; nucleotides not matched to a gene: 6. This CDR3 comprises 13 residues. CDR3 nucleotide sequence: TGCGCCAGCAGCCGGCAGGGGGACAACGAGCAGTACTTC. It translates to CASSRQGDNEQYF.

This clonotype has a count of ten or more. As DNA, the CDR3 is TGTGCCAGCAGTAATATTGCAGGGGGCCAGCCCCAGCATTTT. This gives the protein CASSNIAGGQPQHF. This chain joins TRBV6-2 or TRBV6-3 and TRBJ1-5; TRBD1 matches at 8 bases. With V trimmed by 5 bases and J by 7 bases, 7 bases remained unmatched. The CDR3 has 14 residues. Per germline, CDR1 MNHEY and CDR2 SVGEGT.

This clonotype qualifies as medium-sized. The rearrangement links TRBV20-1 to TRBJ2-1; 7 nucleotides align to TRBD2. The V gene end was trimmed by 0 bases and the J gene end by 4 bases; junction bases not matched to a gene: 6. The CDR3 length is 15 residues. Germline V gene data show CDR1 as DFQATT and CDR2 as SNEGSKA (reference sequence). The CDR3 loop reads CSARDPASGYNEQFF. The CDR3 nucleotides read TGCAGTGCTAGAGATCCCGCTAGCGGATACAATGAGCAGTTCTTC.

In this sample, this clonotype turned up many times. The rearrangement links TRBV9 to TRBJ1-5; 8 nucleotides line up with TRBD1. J lost 1 base, V lost 4 bases, and 4 bases had no gene match. The V gene's germline CDR1 is SGDLS and CDR2 YYNGEE. This CDR3 comprises 15 residues. CDR3 in DNA: TGTGCCAGCAGCCAGGGACAGGCCAGCAATCAGCCCCAGCATTTT. As protein: CASSQGQASNQPQHF.

This clonotype was detected ten times or more. The rearrangement links TRBV29-1 to TRBJ2-3; no firm D call. V was cut by 2 bases and J by 2 bases, with 17 bases left in between. The CDR3 totals 16 residues. CDR1 SQVTM and CDR2 ANQGSEA come from the germline V gene. DNA for the CDR3: TGCAGCGTTGAAACAATGGTAGCTGCCGACACAGATACGCAGTATTTT. It yields the protein CSVETMVAADTDTQYF.

This clonotype was observed many times. The rearrangement uses TRBV4-2 and TRBJ1-2; D is perhaps TRBD1 (6 bases). The germline V and J ends were trimmed by 1 base and 8 bases, with 17 bases remaining between them. CDR3 length: 15 amino acids. Germline V CDR1 and CDR2: LGHNA, YNFKEQ. CDR3 bases: TGTGCCAGCAGCCAAGGGTTAGGACAGTTATCCGGCTACACCTTC. It codes for CASSQGLGQLSGYTF.

The chain links TRBV7-9 to TRBJ2-7; D not certain. Trimming pared 0 bases from V and 2 bases from J, leaving 8 bases between. This CDR3 is 14 amino acids long. Germline V gene data show CDR1 as SEHNR and CDR2 as FQNEAQ (reference sequence). The CDR3 bases are TGTGCCAGCAGCTTAGCCCCCAGAGCCTACGAGCAGTACTTC. Translation: CASSLAPRAYEQYF.

Relative to its sample, this clonotype is medium-sized (0.01 to 0.1%). CDR3 amino acids: CASSWDTSSYEQYF. The CDR3 bases are TGCGCCAGCAGCTGGGACACGAGCTCCTACGAGCAGTACTTC. The genes are TRBV5-1 and TRBJ2-7; D might be TRBD1 (6 bases). V lost 3 bases and J 0 bases, leaving 10 bases between the germline ends. The CDR3 covers 14 residues. CDR1 is SGHRS, CDR2 YFSETQ, per germline.

This clonotype was observed many times. The genes are TRBV5-1 and TRBJ2-3; tentative D call: TRBD2 (5 bases). Trimming took off 4 bases at V and 0 bases at J, with 9 bases between the two ends. Germline-derived CDR1 and CDR2 are SGHRS and YFSETQ. The CDR3 is made up of 14 amino acids. This CDR3 is CASSRSDSTDTQYF. Here the CDR3 DNA reads TGCGCCAGCAGCCGTAGCGACAGCACAGATACGCAGTATTTT.

This clonotype showed up many times. The chain links TRBV30 to TRBJ1-1; D is unclear. This CDR3 region has 13 residues. Trimming shortened V by 0 bases and J by 3 bases, and 8 bases separated the two germline ends. The germline V gene encodes CDR1 GTSNPN and CDR2 SVGIG (reference sequence). The CDR3, as DNA: TGTGCCTGGAGTGTAGAGACACACACTGAAGCTTTCTTT. Translating gives CAWSVETHTEAFF.